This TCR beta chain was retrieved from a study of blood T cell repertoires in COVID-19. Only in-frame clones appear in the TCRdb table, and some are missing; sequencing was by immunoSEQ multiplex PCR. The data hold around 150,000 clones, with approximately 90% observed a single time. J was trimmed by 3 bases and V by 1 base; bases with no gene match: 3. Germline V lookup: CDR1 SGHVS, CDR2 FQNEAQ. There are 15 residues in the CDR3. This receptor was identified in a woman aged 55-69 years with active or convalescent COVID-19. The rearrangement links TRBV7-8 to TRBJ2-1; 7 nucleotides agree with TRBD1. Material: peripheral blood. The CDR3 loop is CASSLVGTDYNEQFF. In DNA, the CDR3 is TGTGCCAGCAGCTTAGTAGGGACAGACTACAATGAGCAGTTCTTC.